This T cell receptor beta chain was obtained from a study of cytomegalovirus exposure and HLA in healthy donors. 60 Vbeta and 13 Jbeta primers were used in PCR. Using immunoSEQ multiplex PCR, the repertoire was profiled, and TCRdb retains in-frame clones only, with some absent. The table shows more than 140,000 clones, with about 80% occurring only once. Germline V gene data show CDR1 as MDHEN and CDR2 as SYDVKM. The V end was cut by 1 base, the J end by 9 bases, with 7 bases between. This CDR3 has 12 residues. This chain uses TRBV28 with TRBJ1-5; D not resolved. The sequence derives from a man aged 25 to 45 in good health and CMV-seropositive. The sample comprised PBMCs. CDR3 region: CASSLLVGPQHF. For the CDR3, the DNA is TGTGCCAGCAGTTTATTGGTCGGGCCCCAGCATTTT.